These 22 T cell receptor beta chains were sequenced from one sample in a study of shared clonotypes between healthy human individuals. Using immunoSEQ multiplex PCR, the repertoire was profiled, and TCRdb retains in-frame clones only, with some absent. The sample has 2 million to 3 million clones, roughly 92% seen once. Sequencing used naive CD4+ T cells sorted from blood. Regarding subset: CD45RA+ positively selected. The source of these receptors is a man between 18 and 35 years old in good health.

The chain carries TRBV7-2 and TRBJ2-2, with D perhaps matching TRBD1 (5 bases). This CDR3 is 14 amino acids long. Trimming shortened V by 2 bases and J by 4 bases, and 8 bases separated the two germline ends. Germline V lookup: CDR1 SGHTA, CDR2 FQGNSA. This CDR3 is CASSLSQGTGELFF. The CDR3 DNA follows: TGTGCCAGCAGCTTATCTCAGGGCACCGGGGAGCTGTTTTTT.

The genes are TRBV7-2 and TRBJ2-7, with D tentatively TRBD1 (6 bases). The V end lost 3 bases, the J end lost 2 bases, and 17 bases lay between the germline ends. The CDR3 is 16 residues long. The V gene's germline CDR1 is SGHTA and CDR2 FQGNSA. CDR3 amino acids: CASSFTPGTLTYEQYF. The CDR3, as DNA: TGTGCCAGCAGCTTCACCCCCGGGACACTAACCTACGAGCAGTACTTC.

The CDR3 DNA follows: TGTGCCTGGAGTGTCCAGGAAGAGACCCAGTACTTC. Amino acid sequence: CAWSVQEETQYF. The genes are TRBV30 and TRBJ2-5; D not resolved. The CDR3 extends over 12 amino acids. Germline V gene lookup returns CDR1 GTSNPN and CDR2 SVGIG (reference sequence). Trimming cost V 0 bases and J 3 bases, with 5 bases left between them.

This chain uses TRBV18 with TRBJ2-5, with D hard to call. Per germline, CDR1 KGHSH and CDR2 LQKENI. This CDR3 comprises 14 residues. With 2 bases removed from V and 2 bases from J, the gap between germline ends came to 9 bases. Here the CDR3 DNA reads TGTGCCAGCTCACCAATGACATATCAAGAGACCCAGTACTTC. This sequence encodes CASSPMTYQETQYF.

This clone appeared a single time. The chain recombines TRBV5-1 with TRBJ1-2; 9 nucleotides line up with TRBD1. The CDR3 runs to 17 residues. After removal of 4 bases from V and 6 bases from J, the junction contained 16 bases not matched to a gene. CDR1 is SGHRS, CDR2 YFSETQ, per germline. The CDR3 sequence: CASSAGTGSLDDDGYTF. In DNA form, the CDR3 reads TGCGCCAGCAGCGCAGGGACAGGGTCCTTAGATGATGATGGCTACACCTTC.

V is TRBV2 and J is TRBJ2-7; TRBD1 matches 7 bases. The V gene end was trimmed by 7 bases and the J gene end by 0 bases; junction bases not matched to a gene: 6. The CDR3 totals 14 residues. Germline-derived CDR1 and CDR2 are SNHLY and FYNNEI. CDR3 sequence: CASNLGQLSYEQYF. CDR3 nucleotides: TGTGCCAGCAATCTGGGACAGCTCTCCTACGAGCAGTACTTC.

The J gene is TRBJ2-1, the V gene TRBV9; TRBD2 aligns across 15 bases. The CDR3 contains 18 residues. Germline V gives CDR1 SGDLS, CDR2 YYNGEE. Trimming took 3 bases from V and 8 from J; bases not matched to a gene: 12. CDR3 sequence (DNA): TGTGCCAGCAGCGCACAGGGACTAGCGGGAGGCCCTCGGGATGAGCAGTTCTTC. Translating it yields CASSAQGLAGGPRDEQFF.

The chain is built from TRBV19 and TRBJ1-5, with a tentative D call TRBD1 (6 bases). Per the germline V gene, CDR1 is LNHDA and CDR2 is SQIVND (reference sequence). The CDR3 is 17 residues long. V dropped 3 bases and J dropped 2 bases, with 17 bases sitting between them. CDR3 sequence: CASSMSPGELGNQPQHF. In DNA form, the CDR3 reads TGTGCCAGTAGTATGTCCCCAGGGGAACTAGGCAATCAGCCCCAGCATTTT. Full variable domain (missing parts from reference TRBV19 and TRBJ1-5): DGGITQSPKYLFRKEGQNVTLSCEQNLNHDAMYWYRQDPGQGLRLIYYSQIVNDFQKGDIAEGYSVSREKKESFPLTVTSAQKNPTAFYLCASSMSPGELGNQPQHFGDGTRLSIL.

The chain carries TRBV6-5 and TRBJ2-3; 10 bases are a match to TRBD2. CDR1 and CDR2 from the germline V gene are MNHEY and SVGAGI. The CDR3 spans 16 residues. Unmatched junction bases numbered 8, after V lost 4 bases and J lost 4 bases. The CDR3 nucleotides are TGTGCCAGCAGTTCAGAGCGGGGGGGCGGCTCAGATACGCAGTATTTT. Encoded protein: CASSSERGGGSDTQYF.

The table lists this clone with a count of one. J is TRBJ2-5 and V is TRBV9; D gene ambiguous. Trimming pared 0 bases from V and 3 bases from J, leaving 6 bases between. The germline V gene has CDR1 SGDLS and CDR2 YYNGEE. This CDR3 is built from 13 residues. This CDR3 reads CASSVEQKETQYF. In nucleotides, the CDR3 is TGTGCCAGCAGCGTAGAGCAGAAAGAGACCCAGTACTTC.

Remarks on this clone: At the DNA level, this CDR3 is encoded by other sequences in the same sample as well. The genes are TRBV2 and TRBJ1-2, with unresolved D. Between the trimmed V and J ends, which lost 8 bases and 5 bases, there was a span of 9 bases. Germline V gene data show CDR1 as SNHLY and CDR2 as FYNNEI. The CDR3 spans 11 residues. CDR3 protein: CASSGSYGYTF. CDR3 sequence (DNA): TGTGCCAGCTCGGGGTCTTATGGCTACACCTTC.

The table lists this clone with a count of one. The CDR3, as DNA: TGTGCCAGCAGATCCCGGGACAGGGACTCTTCACCCCTCCACTTT. This codes for CASRSRDRDSSPLHF. This sequence joins TRBV6-5 and TRBJ1-6; 9 bases fit TRBD1. Germline CDR1 is MNHEY and CDR2 is SVGAGI. Trimming took 6 bases from V and 9 from J; bases not matched to a gene: 9. This CDR3 spans 15 amino acids.

The chain has TRBV6-6 and TRBJ2-2, with a weak D call TRBD2 (5 bases). The CDR3 runs 16 residues. V lost 6 bases and J 5 bases, leaving 19 bases between the germline ends. Germline V gene data show CDR1 as MNHNY and CDR2 as SVGAGI (reference sequence). CDR3 DNA sequence: TGTGCCAGCAGGGAGAGGGCCGGAGTGGGAACCGGGGAGCTGTTTTTT. Translating it yields CASRERAGVGTGELFF.

J is TRBJ1-2 and V is TRBV4-1, with unresolved D. This CDR3 spans 13 amino acids. Trimming cost V 0 bases and J 11 bases, with 13 bases left between them. The germline CDR1 and CDR2 sequences are MGHRA and YSYEKL. The CDR3 reads CASSQDRDGNYTF. The CDR3 DNA sequence: TGCGCCAGCAGCCAAGATCGTGACGGAAATTACACCTTC.

This rearrangement joins TRBV5-1 to TRBJ2-3; D call uncertain. CDR1 is SGHRS, CDR2 YFSETQ, per germline. The CDR3 has 16 amino acids. Trimming left V 1 base short and J 0 bases short, with 12 bases between. The chain's CDR3 is CASSLFGRSSTDTQYF. CDR3 in DNA: TGCGCCAGCAGCTTGTTTGGCCGGTCCAGCACAGATACGCAGTATTTT.

This chain links TRBV6-6 with TRBJ1-4, with D possibly being TRBD1 (5 bases). Germline V gives CDR1 MNHNY, CDR2 SVGAGI (reference sequence). V lost 7 bases to trimming and J lost 6 bases, with 9 bases between them. This CDR3 is built from 12 residues. The DNA of the CDR3 is TGTGCCAGCAATCAGGGCTATGAAAAACTGTTTTTT. Translated, it gives CASNQGYEKLFF.

This CDR3 reads CACPRWGVWDGYTF. DNA of the CDR3: TGTGCCTGTCCTCGGTGGGGGGTTTGGGATGGCTACACCTTC. The V call is TRBV30, the J call TRBJ1-2, with a possible D match to TRBD1 (5 bases). Germline loops: CDR1 GTSNPN, CDR2 SVGIG (reference sequence). The CDR3 has 14 residues. V lost 6 bases and J lost 6, with 20 bases in between.

V is TRBV7-9 and J is TRBJ1-4, with no clear D. Trimming took off 3 bases at V and 3 bases at J, with 17 bases between the two ends. The CDR3 has 17 residues. Germline CDR1 reads SEHNR; CDR2 reads FQNEAQ (reference sequence). Here the CDR3 DNA reads TGTGCCAGCAGCTTTGGCGGAGCCCCTGCCGCTAATGAAAAACTGTTTTTT. Its protein product is CASSFGGAPAANEKLFF.

V and J are TRBV7-9 and TRBJ2-2, with 12 bases identical to TRBD1. V gave up 5 bases and J gave up 4 bases; unmatched junction bases: 5. In germline, CDR1 is SEHNR, CDR2 FQNEAQ (reference sequence). The CDR3 has 16 residues. In DNA, the CDR3 is TGTGCCAGCAGCCCGCCGGGACAGGGGGCCACCGGGGAGCTGTTTTTT. Protein: CASSPPGQGATGELFF.

The rearrangement joins TRBV7-9 to TRBJ2-7; D perhaps matches TRBD2 (7 bases). Between the trimmed V and J ends, which lost 5 bases and 2 bases, there was a span of 13 bases. The CDR3 runs 14 residues. The germline gives CDR1 SEHNR, CDR2 FQNEAQ (reference sequence). The CDR3 loop reads CASSPTRGPYEQYF. CDR3 DNA sequence: TGTGCCAGCAGCCCCACGCGGGGGCCCTACGAGCAGTACTTC.

The chain has TRBV10-2 and TRBJ1-4; weak D call: TRBD1 (5 bases). The CDR3 loop spans 14 amino acids. The ends were cut back, 7 bases at V and 3 bases at J, with 12 bases in the middle. Germline lookup yields CDR1 WSHSY and CDR2 SAAADI. CDR3 region: CASKDSPSNEKLFF. The CDR3 DNA sequence: TGCGCCAGCAAAGACAGCCCCTCTAATGAAAAACTGTTTTTT.

The chain is built from TRBV7-9 and TRBJ1-2; D is possibly TRBD1 (5 bases). The ends were cut back, 4 bases at V and 6 bases at J, with 15 bases in the middle. The CDR3 contains 14 residues. The germline CDR1 and CDR2 sequences are SEHNR and FQNEAQ (reference sequence). The chain's CDR3 is CASSSTPGSDGYTF. The DNA for the CDR3 is TGTGCCAGCAGCTCCACCCCAGGGTCCGATGGCTACACCTTC.